Reported below is one T cell receptor beta chain. Germline CDR1 MNHEY, CDR2 SMNVEV (reference sequence). This CDR3 comprises 15 residues. Trimming stripped 3 bases from V and 5 bases from J, with 16 bases between. The time point denotes: blood at routine non-recurrence follow-up after resection. From tumor, nontumor lung or frozen PBMC, whole RNA was taken unsorted for sequencing. This record comes from a study of spatial heterogeneity in lung cancer. The study tagged each TCR cDNA molecule with a unique molecular identifier. TCRdb itself ran the 5' RACE reads through MiXCR, one entry per CDR3 protein. This table holds fewer than 100,000 distinct CDR3 sequences, approximately 20% found once.

The sequence was obtained from a male donor with early-stage non-small cell lung cancer. Here the sequenced sample was PBMCs, taken at follow-up. The V call is TRBV27, the J call TRBJ1-2; D is ambiguous. The CDR3 sequence is CASSFRAQEGYGYTF. CDR3 coding DNA: TGTGCCAGCAGTTTCCGGGCCCAGGAGGGATATGGCTACACCTTC.